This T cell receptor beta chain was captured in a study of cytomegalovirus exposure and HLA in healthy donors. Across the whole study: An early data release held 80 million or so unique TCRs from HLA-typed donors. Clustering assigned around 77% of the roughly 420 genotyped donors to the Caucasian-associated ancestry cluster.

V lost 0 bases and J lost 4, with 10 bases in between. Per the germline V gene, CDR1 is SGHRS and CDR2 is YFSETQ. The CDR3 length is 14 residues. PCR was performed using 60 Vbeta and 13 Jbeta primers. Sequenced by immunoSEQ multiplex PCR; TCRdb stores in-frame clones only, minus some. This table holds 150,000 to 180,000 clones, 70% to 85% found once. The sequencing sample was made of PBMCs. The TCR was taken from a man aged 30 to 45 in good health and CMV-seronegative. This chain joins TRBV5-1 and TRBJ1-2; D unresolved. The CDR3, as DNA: TGCGCCAGCAGCTTGGAGGCGGTGACCTATGGCTACACCTTC. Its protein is CASSLEAVTYGYTF.